Sequencing of this TCR beta chain was carried out in a study of cytomegalovirus exposure and HLA in healthy donors. Whole-study context: Early released data comprised some 91 million unique TCRs from HLA-typed donors. Most genotyped donors, around four fifths of around 370, had Caucasian-associated genetic ancestry.

With regard to this clone: What it recognizes is unknown.

The germline gives CDR1 SGHDT, CDR2 YYEEEE. Germline trimming cut 4 bases from V and 3 bases from J; bases unmatched to any gene: 12. This CDR3 has 17 residues. Study results and limitations: Among TCR sequences, most were rare, though some public TCRs appeared in many donors. The HLA-A and HLA-B alleles of most subjects were reportedly predicted accurately from TCR beta sequences.

Primers included in the PCR were 60 Vbeta and 13 Jbeta primers. Some clones are missing from TCRdb's copy, which holds only in-frame ones; the method was immunoSEQ multiplex PCR. The profile shows more than 110,000 clones, around three quarters of them singletons. Specimen: PBMCs. This chain links TRBV5-6 with TRBJ1-5, with TRBD1 matching 8 bases. The receptor comes from a man in his forties in good health and CMV-seropositive. Here the CDR3 reads CASSLGWGQGANQPQHF. The CDR3 DNA is TGTGCCAGCAGCCTAGGGTGGGGCCAGGGGGCCAATCAGCCCCAGCATTTT.